Given below is one TCR beta chain in context. The data derive from a study of T cells expressing NK-cell markers. This CDR3 region has 15 residues. The germline CDR1 and CDR2 sequences are MNHEY and SMNVEV (reference sequence). cDNA encoding TCR beta was synthesized via 5'RACE template switching incorporating UMIs. TCRdb derives one entry per CDR3 protein from the 5' RACE reads, leaving out DNA. The table lists around 180,000 distinct CDR3 sequences. The sample consisted of blood T cells: a sorted CD56 or NKG2C T cell subset, CD4+ or CD8+ T cells, or bulk PBMC T cells (not recorded which). The chain joins TRBV27 to TRBJ2-1; there is no DNA to check the TCRdb D call of TRBD1. The receptor was derived from a man aged 18 to 70 in good health. The CDR3 loop reads CASSPAGGESNEQFF.